The source of this T cell receptor beta chain is a study of blood T cell repertoires in COVID-19 (dated by TCRdb to about 2020). General notes on the study: Samples from collaborators originated in the United States, Italy and Spain and spanned both the acute and convalescent phases of COVID-19. The prospective study material was composed of cDNA or gDNA derived from T cells, B-cell-depleted T cells, or PBMCs. Subjects who had been exposed to COVID-19, were actively infected with it, or had recovered from it provided the deeply sampled blood TCRbeta repertoires that made up the dataset. A freely available public database, intended as a resource for researchers studying the immune response to SARS-CoV-2, is where the repertoires were released. Samples were obtained from the ongoing ImmuneRACE study (first 160 participants) and from about 1,300 subjects provided by 6 global collaborators. The sample metadata nearly always contained a de-identified subject ID, COVID-19 status, age in years and sex. Where HLA class I and class II types were available, the types were taken from metadata supplied by the sample provider, not from assay-based typing. Findings and caveats that apply to the study as a whole: How much clinical and demographic metadata was included differed by source and by participant, and the metadata was provided uncurated.

On this clone itself: Its antigen is not yet known. It has no much larger one-base neighbor in the sample; base qualities were not kept.

The immunoSEQ Assay, a bias-controlled multiplex PCR, was used to amplify TCRbeta CDR3 regions from genomic DNA. The published analysis was carried out like this. The number of nucleated cells in each sample was estimated by amplification of reference gene primers within the assay. To quantify the absolute abundance of each unique TCRbeta CDR3 rearrangement, sequence reads were collapsed and filtered. Productive Simpson clonality was computed per sample as the square root of Simpson's diversity index over productive rearrangements. The table comes from immuneACCESS by way of TCRdb, which keeps in-frame sequences with V and J called. Part of the clones is missing from these tables; in studies checked, under half for an unresolved V gene and the rest for unknown reasons. The V and J calls and the clone size are those of that table, but D and trimming were determined from the DNA. The sample includes 490,000 or so clones, with around 89% observed a single time. The ten largest clones represent about 1.7% of the sample.

Enrolling through a virtual design, the prospective study's participants ranged in age from roughly 18 to 90 years and lived across 24 United States geographic areas. To assign participants to cohorts, the prospective study relied on clinical history that participants themselves reported in a screening survey and a study questionnaire. ImmuneRACE Cohort 3 recovered participants were defined by two consecutive negative NP/OP PCR tests, healthcare professional clearance, or symptom resolution. Each participant in the prospective study had whole blood, serum and a nasopharyngeal or oropharyngeal swab collected by mobile phlebotomists. Participants in the prospective study had the option to provide additional blood draws and questionnaires over a roughly 2-month period. Before DNA extraction, prospective study blood samples were shipped either frozen or at room temperature. The cysteine opens and the phenylalanine closes a CDR3 of 13 amino acids. CDR3 DNA only is kept here, 39 bases in frame from base 1. Trimming accounts for 6 bases at V and 2 bases at J, while the number of junction bases matched to no gene is 4. From the germline V gene, CDR1 is SQVTM and CDR2 is ANQGSEA.

This TCR came from a woman aged 40 to 50 who had recovered from COVID-19. The sequenced material came from PBMCs or T cells enriched from blood (not recorded which). This sequence uses TRBV29-1 and TRBJ2-3; TRBD2 matches 8 bases in the middle. The CDR3 reads as follows: CSVGTRITDTQYF. In nucleotides, the sequence is TGCAGCGTGGGGACTAGAATCACAGATACGCAGTATTTT.